This is a list of T cell receptor beta chains from one sample in a study of response to subunit inactivated influenza vaccine. TCRdb redid the calling of the RT-PCR reads with MiXCR, one entry per CDR3 protein. The table shows 500,000 to 600,000 distinct CDR3 sequences, with approximately 16% occurring only once. The input for sequencing was CD4+ T cells sorted from PBMCs, taken roughly 24 months after vaccination. The receptors stem from a man between 50 and 69 years old who received an inactivated influenza vaccine. Each CDR3 is given with its conserved first and last residue. D genes are given only for firm matches. Expanded clones get a size class; other rows say once, few or many, or leave the size out.

clone_size d_call j_call v_call cdr3_aa cdr3_nt
- - TRBJ2-7 TRBV5-8 CASSRQAYLGEQYF TGTGCCAGCAGCCGACAGGCTTACTTAGGAGAGCAGTACTTC
many - TRBJ2-3 TRBV7-9 CASSAGTLDTQYF TGTGCCAGCAGCGCCGGGACCCTGGATACGCAGTATTTT
- - TRBJ2-1 TRBV7-8 CASSLAWGPYNEQFF TGTGCCAGCAGCTTAGCGTGGGGCCCTTACAATGAGCAGTTCTTC
- - TRBJ2-3 TRBV29-1 CSVCRGGVAGTDTQYF TGCAGCGTCTGCCGAGGCGGGGTGGCGGGCACAGATACGCAGTATTTT
- TRBD2 TRBJ2-3 TRBV20-1 CSAAGTSGTTDTQYF TGCAGTGCTGCCGGGACTAGCGGGACCACAGATACGCAGTATTTT
few TRBD1 TRBJ1-4 TRBV20-1 CSAREQGSEKLFF TGCAGTGCTAGAGAACAGGGGTCTGAAAAACTGTTTTTT
- TRBD2 TRBJ2-5 TRBV12-3/TRBV12-4 CASSRQRFLSGGRETQYF TGTGCCAGCAGTCGACAGAGGTTTTTGTCGGGGGGGCGCGAGACCCAGTACTTC
- TRBD2 TRBJ2-1 TRBV27 CASSLAPLTGGPNEQFF TGTGCCAGCAGTTTAGCCCCCTTAACGGGAGGGCCAAATGAGCAGTTCTTC
many - TRBJ2-3 TRBV29-1 CSVIDSPIGTQYF TGCAGCGTCATAGACAGTCCTATTGGTACGCAGTATTTT
few TRBD1 TRBJ1-1 TRBV6-6 CASSYKDRAEAFF TGTGCCAGCAGTTACAAGGACAGGGCTGAAGCTTTCTTT
few TRBD2 TRBJ2-5 TRBV20-1 CSAREGAGGQETQYF TGCAGTGCTAGAGAAGGAGCGGGGGGGCAGGAGACCCAGTACTTC
few - TRBJ2-1 TRBV18 CASSPSEASEQFF TGTGCCAGCTCACCATCTGAGGCTTCGGAGCAGTTCTTC
- - TRBJ1-6 TRBV6-1 CASSEVGVGSPLHF TGTGCCAGCAGTGAAGTGGGGGTAGGTTCACCCCTCCACTTT
once TRBD1 TRBJ2-1 TRBV11-2 CASSQDRGNYNEQFF TGTGCCAGCAGCCAGGACAGGGGGAATTACAATGAGCAGTTCTTC
few - TRBJ2-3 TRBV6-2/TRBV6-3 CGLRWSSGDTQYF TGCGGGCTTCGGTGGTCCTCAGGAGATACGCAGTATTTT
- - TRBJ1-1 TRBV29-1 CSVEGRQWGRDTEAFF TGCAGCGTTGAAGGACGGCAATGGGGGCGGGACACTGAAGCTTTCTTT
few TRBD1 TRBJ2-1 TRBV20-1 CSARSPTGLSYNEQFF TGCAGTGCTAGATCTCCGACAGGGTTATCCTACAATGAGCAGTTCTTC
few - TRBJ1-6 TRBV3-1 CASSQGRGNSPLHF TGTGCCAGCAGCCAAGGCAGGGGAAATTCACCCCTCCACTTT
- TRBD1 TRBJ2-7 TRBV7-8 CASSHRLTPGQGRNEQYF TGTGCCAGCAGCCATAGACTCACCCCCGGACAGGGGCGGAACGAGCAGTACTTC
once TRBD2 TRBJ2-4 TRBV18 CASSPSRLAGGPIQYF TGTGCCAGCTCACCATCCAGACTAGCGGGAGGGCCTATTCAGTACTTC
- - TRBJ2-5 TRBV20-1 CSARVPQGIDETQYF TGCAGTGCTAGAGTTCCACAGGGAATTGACGAGACCCAGTACTTC
few TRBD2 TRBJ2-7 TRBV5-1 CASSPGLAGWSSSYEQYF TGCGCCAGCAGCCCGGGACTAGCGGGTTGGAGTAGCTCCTACGAGCAGTACTTC
- - TRBJ2-5 TRBV2 CASSEQGGGETQYF TGTGCCAGCAGTGAACAGGGGGGCGGGGAGACCCAGTACTTC
many - TRBJ1-3 TRBV6-5 CASSFYISGAGNTIYF TGTGCCAGCAGTTTCTATATCTCAGGGGCTGGAAACACCATATATTTT
many - TRBJ2-2 TRBV5-1 CASSPLGTGELFF TGCGCCAGCAGCCCCCTAGGCACCGGGGAGCTGTTTTTT
many - TRBJ1-2 TRBV12-3/TRBV12-4 CASSFMPTYGYTF TGTGCCAGCAGTTTTATGCCTACCTATGGCTACACCTTC
- - TRBJ2-2 TRBV6-4 CASRAYFPGPPLLNTGELFF TGTGCCAGCAGAGCTTATTTTCCGGGACCCCCGTTGTTAAACACCGGGGAGCTGTTTTTT
few - TRBJ1-1 TRBV7-9 CASSFAQGSNTEAFF TGTGCCAGCAGCTTCGCACAGGGCTCGAACACTGAAGCTTTCTTT
- TRBD1 TRBJ1-2 TRBV6-2/TRBV6-3 CASSTRDRASFYGYTF TGTGCCAGCAGCACCCGGGACAGGGCCTCTTTCTATGGCTACACCTTC
few - TRBJ2-1 TRBV29-1 CSARVGHNEQFF TGCAGCGCACGGGTGGGGCACAATGAGCAGTTCTTC
- - TRBJ2-1 TRBV10-1 CASSESKFGGKENEQFF TGCGCCAGCAGTGAGTCAAAGTTTGGGGGGAAGGAGAATGAGCAGTTCTTC
few TRBD2 TRBJ2-2 TRBV2 CASSYRGGLTGELFF TGTGCCAGCAGTTACCGGGGGGGGCTAACCGGGGAGCTGTTTTTT
- - TRBJ2-7 TRBV3-1 CASSQRTPGEQYF TGTGCCAGCAGCCAAAGGACCCCGGGCGAGCAGTACTTC
- - TRBJ2-1 TRBV5-1 CASSQIRSSYNEQFF TGCGCCAGCAGCCAAATACGGAGCTCCTACAATGAGCAGTTCTTC
- - TRBJ2-2 TRBV4-2 CDSSRRTGQNTGELFF TGTGACAGCAGCCGCAGGACTGGGCAGAACACCGGGGAGCTGTTTTTT
few TRBD2 TRBJ2-3 TRBV5-1 CASSPTSGRAGTDTQYF TGCGCCAGCAGCCCGACTAGCGGGAGGGCCGGCACAGATACGCAGTATTTT
- TRBD1 TRBJ2-7 TRBV7-2 CASSLQGSGGDEQYF TGTGCCAGCAGCTTACAGGGGTCAGGGGGCGACGAGCAGTACTTC
- TRBD2 TRBJ2-4 TRBV29-1 CSVVTSGRANIQYF TGCAGCGTAGTGACTAGCGGGAGGGCGAACATTCAGTACTTC
few - TRBJ2-2 TRBV18 CASSADLGNTGELFF TGTGCCAGCTCAGCGGATCTGGGAAACACCGGGGAGCTGTTTTTT
few - TRBJ1-5 TRBV19 CASSIVSSNQPQHF TGTGCCAGTAGTATAGTAAGCAGCAATCAGCCCCAGCATTTT
- TRBD2 TRBJ2-3 TRBV20-1 CSARTRADTQYF TGCAGTGCCCGGACTAGAGCAGATACGCAGTATTTT
few TRBD2 TRBJ2-4 TRBV20-1 CSASQERGLAANIQYF TGCAGTGCCAGTCAAGAGCGCGGACTAGCGGCTAACATTCAGTACTTC
few TRBD1 TRBJ2-2 TRBV4-3 CASSQMTGRNTGELFF TGCGCCAGCAGCCAGATGACAGGGCGGAACACCGGGGAGCTGTTTTTT
- TRBD1 TRBJ1-2 TRBV7-9 CASSFGTGVVDGYTF TGTGCCAGCAGCTTCGGGACAGGGGTTGTGGATGGCTACACCTTC
many - TRBJ1-5 TRBV21-1 CASSKALYPRLGNQPQHF TGTGCCAGCAGCAAAGCGCTTTATCCCCGGCTAGGCAATCAGCCCCAGCATTTT
- - TRBJ1-1 TRBV15 CATSRDQWRNTEAFF TGTGCCACCAGCAGAGATCAGTGGAGGAACACTGAAGCTTTCTTT
few TRBD1 TRBJ2-1 TRBV28 CASSSLTGQGTLNEQFF TGTGCCAGCAGTTCACTAACGGGACAGGGAACACTAAATGAGCAGTTCTTC
- - TRBJ2-3 TRBV12-3/TRBV12-4 CASSLDRSPTDTQYF TGTGCCAGCAGTTTAGACCGGTCCCCCACAGATACGCAGTATTTT
many - TRBJ2-1 TRBV10-3 CAISDSYNEQFF TGTGCCATCAGTGACAGCTACAATGAGCAGTTCTTC
few - TRBJ2-1 TRBV29-1 CSVEEPFWGNEQFF TGCAGCGTTGAAGAACCCTTCTGGGGGAATGAGCAGTTCTTC
many - TRBJ1-5 TRBV12-3/TRBV12-4 CASSIMSTGNQPQHF TGTGCCAGCAGCATAATGAGTACGGGCAATCAGCCCCAGCATTTT
- TRBD1 TRBJ2-7 TRBV18 CASSPPSRQGRGFYEQYF TGTGCCAGCTCCCCTCCGTCGAGACAGGGTAGGGGCTTCTACGAGCAGTACTTC
few TRBD2 TRBJ2-1 TRBV20-1 CSARAGRGGISVNEQFF TGCAGTGCTAGAGCCGGGCGGGGGGGCATTTCGGTCAATGAGCAGTTCTTC
many TRBD2 TRBJ2-1 TRBV20-1 CSASTTSLSIKSYNEQFF TGCAGTGCTAGCACGACTAGCCTATCCATTAAATCCTACAATGAGCAGTTCTTC
- - TRBJ1-1 TRBV6-1 CASSPSGRTEAFF TGTGCCAGCAGTCCCTCAGGTCGGACTGAAGCTTTCTTT
- - TRBJ2-1 TRBV29-1 CSVEGVPGSYKEQFF TGCAGCGTTGAAGGGGTCCCCGGTTCCTACAAGGAGCAGTTCTTC
- TRBD2 TRBJ2-1 TRBV5-1 CASSALGVGGSAYNEQFF TGCGCCAGCAGCGCCCTGGGGGTGGGCGGGAGCGCCTACAATGAGCAGTTCTTC
few TRBD2 TRBJ2-6 TRBV4-3 CASSQVGGTGANVLTF TGCGCCAGCAGCCAAGTGGGAGGGACTGGGGCCAACGTCCTGACTTTC
few TRBD1 TRBJ1-1 TRBV12-3/TRBV12-4 CASRRAETGPTEAFF TGTGCCAGCAGACGAGCCGAGACAGGGCCCACTGAAGCTTTCTTT
few - TRBJ1-5 TRBV20-1 CSARDPSRQHF TGCAGTGCTAGAGATCCGTCCCGCCAGCATTTT